The 7 T cell receptor beta chains given below trace back to one sample, sequenced in a study of blood T cells in healthy people across ages. With a J-beta primer mix and a sample-barcoded 5' primer, a second PCR ran about 7 to 11 cycles. One entry per CDR3 protein, called by TCRdb with MiXCR from the 5' RACE reads. The data contain hundreds of thousands of distinct CDR3 sequences, about 21% of them singletons. The specimen sequenced was blood. Receptors originate from a man in his sixties or seventies in good health.

The chain combines TRBV3-1 with TRBJ2-5, with D hard to call. Deletions cut 0 bases from V and 0 bases from J, with 5 bases between. The CDR3 is 14 residues long. CDR1 and CDR2 (germline): LGHDT, YNNKEL (reference sequence). CDR3 region: CASSQDSYQETQYF. CDR3 DNA sequence: TGTGCCAGCAGCCAAGATTCCTACCAAGAGACCCAGTACTTC.

This clonotype has only a few counts. The chain links TRBV6-2 or TRBV6-3 to TRBJ2-1; 9 positions agree with TRBD2. The J segment lost 4 bases and the V segment lost 6 bases, leaving 10 bases of the junction unmatched. The CDR3 length is 16 residues. Germline CDR1 MNHEY, CDR2 SVGEGT. This CDR3 is CASSQPLAGIYNEQFF. CDR3 DNA: TGTGCCAGCAGCCAACCGCTAGCGGGAATATACAATGAGCAGTTCTTC.

The chain is built from TRBV25-1 and TRBJ2-5; 9 bases agree with TRBD1. Unmatched junction bases numbered 13, after V lost 7 bases and J lost 4 bases. This CDR3 has 16 residues. The germline CDR1 and CDR2 sequences are MGHDK and SYGVNS. CDR3 residues: CASTPGGQGRRETQYF. Written as DNA, the CDR3 is TGTGCCAGCACCCCAGGGGGACAGGGAAGGCGAGAGACCCAGTACTTC. Together with reference TRBV25-1 and TRBJ2-5, the CDR3 gives the full variable domain: EADIYQTPRYLVIGTGKKITLECSQTMGHDKMYWYQQDPGMELHLIHYSYGVNSTEKGDLSSESTVSRIRTEHFPLTLESARPSHTSQYLCASTPGGQGRRETQYFGPGTRLLVL.

The V and J genes are TRBV28 and TRBJ2-1, with 9 bases aligning to TRBD1. The J call may be incorrect, as the DNA end agrees better with TRBJ2-5. Germline values: CDR1 MDHEN, CDR2 SYDVKM. This CDR3 has 16 amino acids. The CDR3 here is CASRTLPGQGLETQYF. As DNA, the CDR3 is TGTGCCAGCAGAACACTTCCGGGACAGGGTTTAGAGACCCAGTACTTC.

The V and J genes are TRBV29-1 and TRBJ2-1, with 10 bases matching TRBD2. The CDR3 sequence is 13 residues long. Trimming removed 6 bases from V and 5 bases from J; junction bases left unmatched: 4. CDR1 and CDR2 (germline): SQVTM, ANQGSEA. The CDR3 protein is CSVKAGGHNEQFF. Written as DNA, the CDR3 is TGCAGCGTGAAAGCGGGAGGGCACAATGAGCAGTTCTTC.

This clonotype was counted only a few times. V gene TRBV24-1 combines with J gene TRBJ2-1; D might be TRBD1 (5 bases). The V and J ends lost 4 bases and 5 bases respectively, with 8 bases between them. The CDR3 covers 13 residues. Per germline, CDR1 KGHDR and CDR2 SFDVKD. The DNA of the CDR3 is TGTGCCACCAGTGACAGGGCACACAATGAGCAGTTCTTC. Translating it yields CATSDRAHNEQFF.

There are many counts of this clonotype. CDR3 in amino acids: CSAINAERGAIDEQYF. The CDR3 DNA reads as TGCAGTGCTATTAATGCGGAAAGAGGCGCGATCGACGAGCAGTACTTC. The chain joins TRBV20-1 to TRBJ2-7, with no clear D. The V and J ends lost 4 bases and 5 bases respectively, with 24 bases between them. This CDR3 has 16 residues. Germline V CDR1 and CDR2: DFQATT, SNEGSKA (reference sequence).